This note documents a single TCR beta chain sequence. Its antigen is still unknown. This table comes from immunoSEQ multiplex PCR, and its TCRdb copy is limited to in-frame clones, with some not included. This table holds fewer than 200,000 clones, 87% found once. These data are taken from a study of T cell responses to AZD1222 COVID-19 vaccine. Study observations and caveats: After the peak T cell response, and only then, were repertoires sampled.

The CDR3 is 16 residues long. V lost 0 bases and J 5 bases, leaving 16 bases between the germline ends. The V gene's germline CDR1 is LNHDA and CDR2 SQIVND (reference sequence). The chain carries TRBV19 and TRBJ1-2; D gene unclear. This receptor was identified in an adult who received the AZD1222 COVID-19 vaccine. Sequenced material: peripheral blood, taken 28 days after the second AZD1222 dose. The CDR3 protein is CASSIDILAATYGYTF. The CDR3 region has the DNA TGTGCCAGTAGTATAGATATTTTGGCAGCAACATATGGCTACACCTTC.